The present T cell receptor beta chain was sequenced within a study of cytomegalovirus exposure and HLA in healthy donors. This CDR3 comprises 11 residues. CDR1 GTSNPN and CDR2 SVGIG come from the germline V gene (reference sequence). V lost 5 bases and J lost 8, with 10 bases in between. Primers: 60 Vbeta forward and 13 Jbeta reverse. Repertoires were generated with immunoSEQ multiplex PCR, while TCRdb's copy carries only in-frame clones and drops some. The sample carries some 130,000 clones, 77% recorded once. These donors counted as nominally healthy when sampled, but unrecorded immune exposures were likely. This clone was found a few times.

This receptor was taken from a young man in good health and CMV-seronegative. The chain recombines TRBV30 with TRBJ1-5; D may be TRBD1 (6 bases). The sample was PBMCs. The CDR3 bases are TGTGCCTGGGGCGAGGGGGAGCCCCAGCATTTT. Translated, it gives CAWGEGEPQHF.